This T cell receptor (beta chain) was found in a study of T cell changes during pregnancy in multiple sclerosis. Sequencing used immunoSEQ multiplex PCR; TCRdb keeps in-frame clones, though not all of them. The repertoire holds about 60,000 clones, with around 92% as singletons. V was pared by 2 bases and J by 2 bases, with 10 bases between. The germline V gene has CDR1 LGHNA and CDR2 YSLEER. This CDR3 is 15 amino acids long. This TCR came from a female donor with multiple sclerosis, enrolled in a pregnancy study. The V and J genes are TRBV4-3 and TRBJ1-5, with TRBD1 as a possible D gene (5 bases). Here the sequenced sample was peripheral blood, taken in the first trimester of pregnancy. CDR3 amino acids: CASSQQGLRNQPQHF. In DNA, the CDR3 is TGCGCCAGCAGCCAACAGGGATTGCGCAATCAGCCCCAGCATTTT.